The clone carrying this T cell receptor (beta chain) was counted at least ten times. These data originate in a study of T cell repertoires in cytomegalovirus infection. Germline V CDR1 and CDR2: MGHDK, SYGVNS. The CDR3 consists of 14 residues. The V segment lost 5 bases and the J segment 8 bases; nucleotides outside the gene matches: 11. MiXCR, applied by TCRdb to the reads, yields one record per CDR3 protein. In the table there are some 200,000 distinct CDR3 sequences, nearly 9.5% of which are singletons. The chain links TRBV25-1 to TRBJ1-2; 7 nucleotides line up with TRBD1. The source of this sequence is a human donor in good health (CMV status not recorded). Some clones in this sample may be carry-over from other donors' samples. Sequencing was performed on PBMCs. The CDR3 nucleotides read TGTGCCAGCAGTCCCCAGACAGGGCGTCGGGGCTACACCTTC. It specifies CASSPQTGRRGYTF.